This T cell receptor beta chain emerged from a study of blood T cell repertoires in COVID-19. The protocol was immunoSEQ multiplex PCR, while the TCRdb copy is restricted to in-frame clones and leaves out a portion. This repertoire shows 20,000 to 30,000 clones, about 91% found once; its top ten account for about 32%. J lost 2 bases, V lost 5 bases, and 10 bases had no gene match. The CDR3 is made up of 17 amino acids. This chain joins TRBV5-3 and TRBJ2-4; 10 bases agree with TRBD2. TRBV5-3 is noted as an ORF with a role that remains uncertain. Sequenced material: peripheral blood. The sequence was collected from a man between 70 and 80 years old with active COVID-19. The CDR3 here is CARSSASGGETKNIQYF. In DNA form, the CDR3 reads TGTGCCAGAAGTTCCGCTAGCGGGGGTGAGACCAAAAACATTCAGTACTTC.